Following are 22 T cell receptor beta chains from one sample sequenced in a study of T cell responses to AZD1222 COVID-19 vaccine. The protocol was immunoSEQ multiplex PCR, while the TCRdb copy is restricted to in-frame clones and leaves out a portion. The sample includes 150,000 or so clones, 80% to 90% of them seen just once. Sequenced material: peripheral blood, taken 28 days after the second dose of the MenACWY control vaccine. These receptors all come from an adult who received the MenACWY meningococcal vaccine as a control.

This chain uses TRBV5-4 with TRBJ1-2, with D unresolved. Germline CDR1 and CDR2: SGHNT and YYREEE (reference sequence). The CDR3 runs to 15 residues. The germline V and J ends were trimmed by 3 bases and 4 bases, with 16 bases remaining between them. The CDR3 protein is CASSSRELGGYGYTF. The CDR3, as DNA: TGTGCCAGCAGCTCCCGGGAGCTTGGAGGCTATGGCTACACCTTC.

The gene calls are TRBV4-1 and TRBJ1-2; tentative D call: TRBD1 (5 bases). V lost 1 base, J lost 2 bases, and 8 bases lay in between. Germline V lookup: CDR1 MGHRA, CDR2 YSYEKL. This CDR3 is 14 amino acids long. In nucleotides, the CDR3 is TGCGCCAGCAGCCAAGGGGAGGGGAACTATGGCTACACCTTC. Amino acid sequence: CASSQGEGNYGYTF.

The rearrangement uses TRBV24-1 and TRBJ2-5; 8 bases align to TRBD2. J was trimmed by 5 bases and V by 3 bases; bases with no gene match: 4. This CDR3 contains 14 residues. Per germline, CDR1 KGHDR and CDR2 SFDVKD. This CDR3 is CATSDPRGGETQYF. The CDR3 region has the DNA TGTGCCACCAGTGATCCTCGGGGGGGGGAGACCCAGTACTTC.

This clone has just one count. This chain links TRBV6-2 or TRBV6-3 with TRBJ2-7; 8 positions match TRBD1. The J segment lost 4 bases and the V segment lost 5 bases, leaving 7 bases of the junction unmatched. The CDR3 contains 14 residues. Per the germline V gene, CDR1 is MNHEY and CDR2 is SVGEGT. The DNA for the CDR3 is TGTGCCAGCAGTCCCCGGGACAGGTCGTACGAGCAGTACTTC. Amino acid sequence: CASSPRDRSYEQYF.

This chain connects TRBV10-2 to TRBJ2-7; 10 bases line up with TRBD1. The germline V gene encodes CDR1 WSHSY and CDR2 SAAADI. This CDR3 comprises 13 residues. Trimming removed 8 bases from V and 0 bases from J; junction bases left unmatched: 1. The CDR3 nucleotides read TGCGCCAGCCGGACAGGGGGCTCCTACGAGCAGTACTTC. Its protein product is CASRTGGSYEQYF.

This chain joins TRBV28 and TRBJ1-2; 9 positions match TRBD1. The CDR3 loop spans 15 amino acids. V shed 6 bases, J shed 3 bases, and the junction held 8 bases outside the gene matches. CDR1 MDHEN and CDR2 SYDVKM come from the germline V gene. CDR3 region: CASRGRTGVYYGYTF. The CDR3 nucleotides are TGTGCCAGCAGGGGGAGGACAGGGGTTTACTATGGCTACACCTTC.

The chain has TRBV7-2 and TRBJ1-3, with D possibly being TRBD1 (6 bases). With 4 bases removed from V and 4 bases from J, the gap between germline ends came to 11 bases. This CDR3 comprises 14 residues. The germline V gene encodes CDR1 SGHTA and CDR2 FQGNSA. The CDR3 nucleotides are TGTGCCAGCAGCTCGAGGGGGAGAGGAAACACCATATATTTT. Amino acid sequence: CASSSRGRGNTIYF.

The CDR3 DNA is TGCGCCAGCAGCTACCGACCGGGACAGGGGCGGTACGAGCAGTACTTC. Residues: CASSYRPGQGRYEQYF. V usage is TRBV4-1 and J usage is TRBJ2-7, with 10 nucleotides matching TRBD1. The CDR3 is 16 residues long. V shed 5 bases, J shed 4 bases, and the junction held 11 bases outside the gene matches. Germline CDR1 MGHRA, CDR2 YSYEKL.

The rearrangement uses TRBV3-1 (or the pseudogene TRBV3-2) and TRBJ1-2; 7 positions agree with TRBD1. Germline assignment: CDR1 LGHDT and CDR2 YNNKEL (reference sequence). This CDR3 is 14 amino acids long. With V trimmed by 4 bases and J by 6 bases, 8 bases remained unmatched. CDR3 residues: CASSPDRATDGYTF. CDR3 sequence (DNA): TGTGCCAGCAGCCCCGACAGGGCTACGGATGGCTACACCTTC.

The chain couples TRBV5-6 to TRBJ1-5; D is uncertain. This CDR3 is built from 15 residues. V lost 2 bases and J 4 bases, leaving 13 bases between the germline ends. The V gene's germline CDR1 is SGHDT and CDR2 YYEEEE. CDR3: CASSLRPPLNQPQHF. CDR3 DNA sequence: TGTGCCAGCAGCTTACGGCCTCCCTTAAATCAGCCCCAGCATTTT.

Here the CDR3 reads CASSIGRGGSDTQYF. DNA for the CDR3: TGTGCCAGCAGCATTGGCCGGGGTGGATCAGATACGCAGTATTTT. The V and J genes are TRBV21-1 and TRBJ2-3; TRBD2, the table's D call, lacks a check against the DNA. TRBV21-1 is tagged as a pseudogene. This CDR3 contains 15 residues.

The genes are TRBV2 and TRBJ1-1; D may be TRBD1 (5 bases). CDR3 length: 13 residues. V gave up 0 bases and J gave up 8 bases, with 10 bases separating them. Germline CDR1 is SNHLY and CDR2 is FYNNEI. CDR3 sequence: CASSEALGTEAFF. For the CDR3, the DNA is TGTGCCAGCAGTGAAGCGCTGGGGACGGAAGCTTTCTTT.

The V and J genes are TRBV28 and TRBJ1-5; a possible D gene is TRBD1 (5 bases). V gave up 5 bases and J gave up 0 bases, with 8 bases separating them. Germline V CDR1 and CDR2: MDHEN, SYDVKM. The CDR3 is 14 residues long. The CDR3 bases are TGTGCCAGCAGTCCAGGGAGTAGCAATCAGCCCCAGCATTTT. It yields the protein CASSPGSSNQPQHF.

The rearrangement links TRBV2 to TRBJ1-6, with a weak D call TRBD1 (5 bases). CDR1 and CDR2 (germline): SNHLY, FYNNEI. The ends were cut back, 11 bases at V and 5 bases at J, with 13 bases in the middle. This CDR3 has 13 residues. The CDR3 protein is CASGEENNSPLHF. CDR3 bases: TGTGCCTCGGGGGAAGAAAATAATTCACCCCTCCACTTT.

The V call is TRBV28, the J call TRBJ2-2; D is uncertain. Germline CDR1 is MDHEN and CDR2 is SYDVKM. CDR3 size: 16 residues. Deletions cut 3 bases from V and 1 base from J, with 12 bases between. The CDR3 DNA is TGTGCCAGCAGTTTCATCGGGCGGAGGAACACCGGGGAGCTGTTTTTT. The encoded protein is CASSFIGRRNTGELFF.

This sequence joins TRBV19 and TRBJ2-1; TRBD2 aligns across 15 bases. Germline V gene lookup returns CDR1 LNHDA and CDR2 SQIVND (reference sequence). The CDR3 covers 15 residues. The trim removed 6 bases at V and 8 bases at J, leaving 5 bases unmatched. Written as DNA, the CDR3 is TGTGCCAGTAGACGGACTAGCGGGAGGGGAGATGAGCAGTTCTTC. This translates into CASRRTSGRGDEQFF.

J is TRBJ1-2 and V is TRBV3-1 (or the pseudogene TRBV3-2); no reliable D call. This CDR3 has 14 residues. Germline values: CDR1 LGHDT, CDR2 YNNKEL (reference sequence). V was trimmed by 1 base and J by 8 bases, leaving 14 bases between them. This CDR3 is CASSQAGPTRGYTF. CDR3 bases: TGTGCCAGCAGCCAAGCCGGGCCGACTCGCGGCTACACCTTC.

The gene calls are TRBV7-8 and TRBJ1-2, with a possible D match to TRBD1 (6 bases). CDR1 and CDR2 (germline): SGHVS, FQNEAQ. The CDR3 loop spans 14 amino acids. V lost 5 bases, J lost 5 bases, and 15 bases lay in between. In DNA, the CDR3 is TGTGCCAGCAGCCTTACACAGGGCCTTTATGGCTACACCTTC. Protein product: CASSLTQGLYGYTF.

This sequence joins TRBV5-5 and TRBJ2-1, with 7 positions matching TRBD2. Germline V gives CDR1 SGHKS, CDR2 YYEKEE (reference sequence). The CDR3 consists of 15 residues. V lost 4 bases to trimming and J lost 3 bases; unmatched junction nucleotides: 7. The CDR3 DNA is TGTGCCAGCAGCATCACTAGCGCTTACTACAATGAGCAGTTCTTC. As protein: CASSITSAYYNEQFF. Supplemented by reference TRBV5-5 and TRBJ2-1, the full variable domain reads DAGVTQSPTHLIKTRGQQVTLRCSPISGHKSVSWYQQVLGQGPQFIFQYYEKEERGRGNFPDRFSARQFPNYSSELNVNALLLGDSALYLCASSITSAYYNEQFFGPGTRLTVL.

The V and J genes are TRBV7-9 and TRBJ1-1, with D perhaps TRBD1 (5 bases). CDR1 and CDR2 from the germline V gene are SEHNR and FQNEAQ (reference sequence). The CDR3 has 14 residues. V was trimmed by 1 base and J by 4 bases, leaving 10 bases between them. The CDR3 is CASSLDGAATEAFF. For the CDR3, the DNA is TGTGCCAGCAGCTTAGACGGGGCCGCCACTGAAGCTTTCTTT. The variable domain in full, completed from reference TRBV7-9 and TRBJ1-1, reads DTGVSQNPRHKITKRGQNVTFRCDPISEHNRLYWYRQTLGQGPEFLTYFQNEAQLEKSRLLSDRFSAERPKGSFSTLEIQRTEQGDSAMYLCASSLDGAATEAFFGQGTRLTVV.

This chain joins TRBV29-1 and TRBJ2-7; D call uncertain. The V end was cut by 5 bases, the J end by 0 bases, with 11 bases between. Germline V gene lookup returns CDR1 SQVTM and CDR2 ANQGSEA. The CDR3 loop spans 13 amino acids. The CDR3 nucleotides read TGCAGCGTTCGGGTAGCAGGCTCCTACGAGCAGTACTTC. Its translation is CSVRVAGSYEQYF.

The DNA for the CDR3 is TGTGCCAGCAGCCTCGGCAGGGACAGGGGTGACTACGAGCAGTACTTC. It is translated as CASSLGRDRGDYEQYF. The chain recombines TRBV7-9 with TRBJ2-7; TRBD1 agrees at 10 bases. V lost 5 bases, J lost 3 bases, and 10 bases stayed unmatched. Germline CDR1 SEHNR, CDR2 FQNEAQ (reference sequence). The CDR3 length is 16 residues.